This T cell receptor (beta chain) comes out of a study of blood T cell repertoires in COVID-19. The overall study: Specimens from acute and convalescent COVID-19 originated in the United States, Italy and Spain.

A single count supports this clone. The repertoire was sequenced with immunoSEQ multiplex PCR; TCRdb's copy has only in-frame clones and lacks some. The sample gives roughly 250,000 clones, roughly 80% of which show up once; over 3% is in the top ten. This CDR3 is built from 15 residues. Trimming pared 6 bases from V and 1 base from J, leaving 13 bases between. CDR1 is SGHDT, CDR2 YYEEEE, per germline. The chain has TRBV5-6 and TRBJ2-2; D gene unclear. Input material: peripheral blood. The sequence was collected from a woman aged 40 to 50 with active or convalescent COVID-19. The CDR3 bases are TGTGCCAGCATAGCTTCGGTCTTGAACACCGGGGAGCTGTTTTTT. It translates to CASIASVLNTGELFF.